These 16 T cell receptor beta chains share one sample of origin, sequenced in a study of T cells after yellow fever vaccination. TCRdb itself ran the 5' RACE reads through MiXCR, one entry per CDR3 protein. This table has around 200,000 distinct CDR3 sequences, roughly 11% appearing once. Specimen: CD8+ T cells sorted from PBMCs, collected 15 days after the yellow fever booster vaccination. Every receptor here comes from a man aged 18 to 29 who received the YFV17D yellow fever vaccine.

This clonotype has a handful of counts. This sequence joins TRBV29-1 and TRBJ1-1; TRBD1 matches 8 bases. Germline CDR1 SQVTM, CDR2 ANQGSEA. With 4 bases clipped from V and 1 base from J, the junction kept 2 bases outside the gene matches. The CDR3 is 13 amino acids. In DNA, the CDR3 is TGCAGCGTTGGGACAGGGAAGAACACTGAAGCTTTCTTT. Translating it yields CSVGTGKNTEAFF.

This clonotype came up a few times. The rearrangement joins TRBV6-2 or TRBV6-3 to TRBJ2-5; 7 bases align to TRBD1. Per germline, CDR1 MNHEY and CDR2 SVGEGT. V trimming: 5 bases; J trimming: 0 bases; junction bases outside the gene matches: 3. This CDR3 is built from 14 residues. CDR3 sequence (DNA): TGTGCCAGCAGTGAGGGGACAGACCAAGAGACCCAGTACTTC. Its translation: CASSEGTDQETQYF.

In its sample, this clonotype was seen many times. The CDR3 loop is CASSGGVATEQYV. For the CDR3, the DNA is TGTGCCAGCAGCGGGGGGGTGGCAACCGAGCAGTACGTC. V usage is TRBV7-9 and J usage is TRBJ2-7, with 7 positions matching TRBD2. Per the germline V gene, CDR1 is SEHNR and CDR2 is FQNEAQ (reference sequence). This CDR3 is 13 amino acids long. The junction had 7 bases not matched to a gene; V was cut back by 5 bases and J by 6 bases.

This clonotype was recorded many times. The chain employs TRBV9 and TRBJ2-5; 12 nucleotides line up with TRBD1. J lost 4 bases, V lost 4 bases, and 8 bases had no gene match. Germline-derived CDR1 and CDR2 are SGDLS and YYNGEE. This CDR3 region has 16 residues. CDR3 protein: CASSLRDRGPSETQYF. The CDR3 DNA is TGTGCCAGCAGCCTCCGGGACAGGGGGCCATCAGAGACCCAGTACTTC.

V usage is TRBV18 and J usage is TRBJ2-3, with a tentative D call TRBD2 (6 bases). The CDR3 is 15 amino acids. V was clipped by 7 bases and J by 1 base, with 15 bases between them. The germline V gene encodes CDR1 KGHSH and CDR2 LQKENI. CDR3 bases: TGTGCCAGCTACCGGGGGAAGCGGGGCACAGATACGCAGTATTTT. Amino acid sequence: CASYRGKRGTDTQYF.

This clonotype was recorded a few times. V gene TRBV29-1 combines with J gene TRBJ2-1; D remains unclear. Trimming stripped 0 bases from V and 0 bases from J, with 12 bases between. Germline V gives CDR1 SQVTM, CDR2 ANQGSEA. The CDR3 is 16 amino acids. The CDR3 bases are TGCAGCGTTGAAGATGTAGGACCACTCTCCTACAATGAGCAGTTCTTC. It codes for CSVEDVGPLSYNEQFF.

The rearrangement links TRBV11-3 to TRBJ2-2; TRBD1 agrees at 9 bases. Per germline, CDR1 SGHNT and CDR2 YENEEA. This CDR3 has 15 residues. J was trimmed by 3 bases and V by 5 bases; bases with no gene match: 4. The CDR3 region is CASSPGTGYTGELFF. For the CDR3, the DNA is TGTGCCAGCAGCCCCGGGACAGGGTACACCGGGGAGCTGTTTTTT.

V is TRBV6-2 or TRBV6-3 and J is TRBJ2-7, with D possibly matching TRBD1 (5 bases). V lost 0 bases and J lost 6, with 12 bases in between. Germline assignment: CDR1 MNHEY and CDR2 SVGEGT. The CDR3 has 14 residues. CDR3 DNA: TGTGCCAGCAGTTACTCGTTAGGGGCAGTCGAGCAGTACTTC. It specifies CASSYSLGAVEQYF.

The chain is built from TRBV29-1 and TRBJ2-2, with TRBD2 as a possible D gene (6 bases). Per germline, CDR1 SQVTM and CDR2 ANQGSEA. The CDR3 spans 13 residues. Trimming cost V 4 bases and J 4 bases, with 10 bases left between them. This CDR3 is CSVVARGTGELFF. CDR3 nucleotides: TGCAGCGTTGTTGCGCGGGGCACCGGGGAGCTGTTTTTT.

A few counts support this clonotype. The chain joins TRBV4-3 to TRBJ2-6, with D possibly being TRBD2 (5 bases). The CDR3 is made up of 17 amino acids. Germline CDR1 is LGHNA and CDR2 is YSLEER. The V end was cut by 4 bases, the J end by 0 bases, with 13 bases between. The CDR3 DNA reads as TGCGCCAGCAGCCGAACCACGGGGAGCTCTGGGGCCAACGTCCTGACTTTC. The encoded protein is CASSRTTGSSGANVLTF.

This clonotype came up many times. The chain has TRBV5-1 and TRBJ2-7; 10 bases line up with TRBD1. The CDR3 length is 16 residues. Per the germline V gene, CDR1 is SGHRS and CDR2 is YFSETQ. After removal of 2 bases from V and 4 bases from J, the junction contained 9 bases not matched to a gene. The CDR3 DNA reads TGCGCCAGCAGCTTCGGACAGGGGGGGACTCCATACGAGCAGTACGTC. Translating it yields CASSFGQGGTPYEQYV.

A few counts support this clonotype. The chain joins TRBV12-3 or TRBV12-4 to TRBJ1-2, with TRBD1 matching 7 bases. Trimming took 3 bases from V and 4 from J; bases not matched to a gene: 5. The CDR3 totals 14 residues. The CDR3 loop reads CASSFGTDFYGYTF. CDR3 DNA sequence: TGTGCCAGCAGTTTCGGGACAGATTTCTATGGCTACACCTTC.

The V gene is TRBV6-6, the J gene TRBJ2-2; perhaps TRBD1 as D (5 bases). CDR1 is MNHNY, CDR2 SVGAGI, per germline (reference sequence). V dropped 2 bases and J dropped 0 bases, with 10 bases sitting between them. The CDR3 runs 16 residues. The CDR3 DNA follows: TGTGCCAGCAGTTACGCGAGACAGACGAACACCGGGGAGCTGTTTTTT. It is translated as CASSYARQTNTGELFF.

This chain links TRBV5-6 with TRBJ2-2; 8 positions match TRBD1. CDR3 length equals 14 residues. The trim removed 3 bases at V and 5 bases at J, leaving 3 bases unmatched. Germline lookup yields CDR1 SGHDT and CDR2 YYEEEE. The CDR3 is CASSWTGLTGELFF. CDR3 coding DNA: TGTGCCAGCAGCTGGACAGGGCTGACCGGGGAGCTGTTTTTT.

This clonotype was observed a few times. The chain has TRBV15 and TRBJ2-3; 10 bases align to TRBD1. Germline-derived CDR1 and CDR2 are LNHNV and YYDKDF (reference sequence). V shed 6 bases, J shed 4 bases, and the junction held 4 bases outside the gene matches. The CDR3 has 14 amino acids. CDR3 nucleotide sequence: TGTGCCACCAGAGCGACAGGGGGCCCAGATACGCAGTATTTT. Translating it yields CATRATGGPDTQYF.

This chain uses TRBV10-2 with TRBJ1-1; 8 nucleotides align to TRBD1. The V segment lost 6 bases and the J segment 6 bases; nucleotides outside the gene matches: 3. Germline loops: CDR1 WSHSY, CDR2 SAAADI. The CDR3 covers 12 residues. CDR3 protein: CASRGQDAEAFF. DNA of the CDR3: TGCGCCAGCAGGGGACAGGACGCTGAAGCTTTCTTT.